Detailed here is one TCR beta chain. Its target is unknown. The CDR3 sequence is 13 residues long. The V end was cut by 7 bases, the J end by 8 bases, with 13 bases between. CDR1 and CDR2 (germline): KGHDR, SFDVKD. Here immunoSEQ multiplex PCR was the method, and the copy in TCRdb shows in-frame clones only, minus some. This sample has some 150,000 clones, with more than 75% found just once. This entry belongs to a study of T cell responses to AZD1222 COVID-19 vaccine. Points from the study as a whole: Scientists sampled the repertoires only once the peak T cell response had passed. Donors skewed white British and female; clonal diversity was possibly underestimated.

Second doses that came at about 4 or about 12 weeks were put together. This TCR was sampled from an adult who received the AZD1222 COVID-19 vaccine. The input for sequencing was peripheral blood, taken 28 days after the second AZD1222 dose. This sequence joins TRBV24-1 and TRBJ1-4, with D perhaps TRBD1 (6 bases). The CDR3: CATSEGGREKLFF. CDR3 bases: TGTGCCACCAGCGAAGGGGGAAGGGAAAAACTGTTTTTT.